Below are 7 T cell receptor beta chains sequenced from a single sample in a study of blood T cell repertoires in COVID-19. Measured with immunoSEQ multiplex PCR; TCRdb has only the in-frame clones, and not every one. The table records approximately 29,000 clones, 65% to 90% of them present only once. The sequenced sample was peripheral blood. Receptors originate from a woman aged 60-70 years with active COVID-19.

The V gene is TRBV6-5, the J gene TRBJ2-1, with no clear D. Germline CDR1 reads MNHEY; CDR2 reads SVGAGI. The CDR3 length is 13 residues. The V gene lost 6 bases and the J gene lost 0 bases, with 6 bases spanning the gap. This chain's CDR3 is CASRVSSYNEQFF. The CDR3 DNA is TGTGCCAGCAGAGTCAGCTCCTACAATGAGCAGTTCTTC.

The gene calls are TRBV7-9 and TRBJ2-7; possibly TRBD2 for D (7 bases). Trimming stripped 3 bases from V and 7 bases from J, with 22 bases between. This CDR3 is built from 16 residues. Germline V CDR1 and CDR2: SEHNR, FQNEAQ (reference sequence). CDR3 region: CASSLSPVNAGAEQYF. The CDR3 DNA sequence: TGTGCCAGCAGCTTGTCCCCGGTCAACGCGGGGGCGGAGCAGTACTTC.

The chain is built from TRBV28 and TRBJ2-1; TRBD2 matches at 10 bases. V was clipped by 5 bases and J by 3 bases; unmatched bases: 7. This CDR3 contains 16 residues. The germline V gene encodes CDR1 MDHEN and CDR2 SYDVKM. CDR3: CASSEEAGGHYNEQFF. CDR3 sequence (DNA): TGTGCCAGCAGTGAAGAAGCGGGAGGGCACTACAATGAGCAGTTCTTC. The variable domain in full, with the rest retrieved from reference TRBV28 and TRBJ2-1, is DVKVTQSSRYLVKRTGEKVFLECVQDMDHENMFWYRQDPGLGLRLIYFSYDVKMKEKGDIPEGYSVSREKKERFSLILESASTNQTSMYLCASSEEAGGHYNEQFFGPGTRLTVL.

This clone has a single count. The rearrangement joins TRBV5-1 to TRBJ2-1; 13 nucleotides line up with TRBD2. This CDR3 contains 17 residues. Looked up from germline, CDR1 is SGHRS and CDR2 is YFSETQ. V was pared by 2 bases and J by 7 bases, with 9 bases of the junction left unmatched. CDR3 residues: CASSLNKLAGGSNEQFF. For the CDR3, the DNA is TGCGCCAGCAGCTTAAACAAACTAGCGGGAGGGTCTAATGAGCAGTTCTTC.

The chain joins TRBV3-1 (or the pseudogene TRBV3-2) to TRBJ1-1; the D is unclear. The CDR3 is 13 residues long. CDR1 is LGHDT and CDR2 is YNNKEL in the germline V gene (reference sequence). The V end lost 2 bases, the J end lost 5 bases, and 9 bases lay between the germline ends. Written as DNA, the CDR3 is TGTGCCAGCAGCCAAATACCGGAGACTGAAGCTTTCTTT. This sequence encodes CASSQIPETEAFF.

The chain joins TRBV28 to TRBJ2-7, with D hard to call. V was pared by 3 bases and J by 4 bases, with 7 bases between. The CDR3 has 12 residues. Per germline, CDR1 MDHEN and CDR2 SYDVKM. CDR3 loop: CASSFRRYEQYF. The CDR3 region has the DNA TGTGCCAGCAGTTTTCGTCGTTACGAGCAGTACTTC.

The J gene is TRBJ2-3, the V gene TRBV20-1; maybe TRBD2 (6 bases). The germline V gene has CDR1 DFQATT and CDR2 SNEGSKA (reference sequence). The ends were cut back, 7 bases at V and 7 bases at J, with 12 bases in the middle. CDR3 length: 11 residues. CDR3 protein: CSGETSNTQYF. The CDR3, as DNA: TGCAGTGGCGAGACTAGTAATACGCAGTATTTT.